This T cell receptor beta chain originates from a study of blood T cell repertoires in COVID-19 (dated by TCRdb to about 2020). Broadly, across the study: Samples from collaborators originated in the United States, Italy and Spain and spanned both the acute and convalescent phases of COVID-19. Samples were obtained from the ongoing ImmuneRACE study (first 160 participants) and from 950 to 1,500 subjects provided by 6 global collaborators. Where available, HLA class I and class II types were obtained from metadata supplied by the sample provider rather than from assay-based typing. Subjects who had been exposed to COVID-19, were actively infected with it, or had recovered from it provided the deeply sampled blood TCRbeta repertoires that made up the dataset. The material from the prospective study consisted of cDNA or gDNA derived from T cells, B-cell-depleted T cells, or PBMCs. Nearly every sample came with metadata listing a de-identified subject ID, COVID-19 status, age in years and sex. The repertoires were released in a freely available public database meant as a resource for research on the immune response to SARS-CoV-2.

TCRbeta CDR3 regions were amplified from genomic DNA by means of the immunoSEQ Assay, a bias-controlled multiplex PCR. The study's own analysis went as follows. The number of nucleated cells in each sample was estimated by amplification of reference gene primers within the assay. To quantify the absolute abundance of each unique TCRbeta CDR3 rearrangement, sequence reads were collapsed and filtered. For each sample, productive Simpson clonality was calculated as the square root of Simpson's diversity index over productive rearrangements. Imported from immuneACCESS, the table was reduced by TCRdb to in-frame sequences with V and J called. These copies leave out some clones; in studies compared against another copy, an unresolved V gene accounts for under half, and the cause of the remainder is not known. Clone size and the V and J calls come from that table; the DNA yielded D and trimming. The sample includes 60,000 to 85,000 clones, with nearly 90% observed a single time. The ten largest clones take up around 3.6% of the sample.

Points on this clone: Its antigen is currently not known. Base quality data are lacking; no much larger clone is found one base away.

Points the paper makes about the study in general: The amount of clinical and demographic metadata varied by source and participant and was provided uncurated.

One collaborating source in Seattle enrolled patients while the patients were actively infected and followed the patients over time throughout the course of disease. Collaborating institutions collected whole blood in K2EDTA tubes following their own protocols. For TCRbeta analysis, collaborator samples were shipped as frozen whole blood, as isolated PBMCs, or as DNA extracted from either sample type. The CDR3 sequence holds 14 residues, the cysteine and phenylalanine included. Just the 42-base CDR3 DNA is kept, in frame starting at base 1. CDR1 and CDR2 (SNHLY, FYNNEI) derive from the germline V gene. V is clipped by 6 bases and J by 4 bases, and the sequence between their germline boundaries is 16 bases long.

This clonotype originated in a woman between 45 and 60 years old with COVID-19, enrolled during active disease. The sample was peripheral blood. The chain joins TRBV2 to TRBJ2-7; no D segment can be confidently identified. The sequenced DNA is TGTGCCAGCAGGGCTCCTAGAAAACTATACGAGCAGTACTTC. It translates as CASRAPRKLYEQYF.